The next 29 T cell receptor beta chains were all read from a single sample in a study of blood T cell repertoires in COVID-19. Measured with immunoSEQ multiplex PCR; TCRdb has only the in-frame clones, and not every one. The sample has approximately 430,000 clones, about nine tenths seen once. Sequencing input: peripheral blood. These receptors were taken from a young woman with active or convalescent COVID-19.

This rearrangement joins TRBV9 to TRBJ2-1; 12 nucleotides align to TRBD2. Unmatched junction bases numbered 7, after V lost 0 bases and J lost 9 bases. The CDR3 totals 16 residues. Per the germline V gene, CDR1 is SGDLS and CDR2 is YYNGEE. The CDR3 region has the DNA TGTGCCAGCAGCGTAGCGACCCTAGCGGGGGGGACTGAGCAGTTCTTC. It codes for CASSVATLAGGTEQFF.

This clone appeared once. The rearrangement joins TRBV2 to TRBJ1-1, with D possibly being TRBD1 (6 bases). CDR3 length: 14 amino acids. The V gene lost 3 bases and the J gene lost 6 bases, with 14 bases spanning the gap. Germline-derived CDR1 and CDR2 are SNHLY and FYNNEI. This CDR3 reads CASSDKPGHPEAFF. DNA for the CDR3: TGTGCCAGCAGTGACAAACCGGGACACCCTGAAGCTTTCTTT. The full variable domain, completed using reference TRBV2 and TRBJ1-1, is EPEVTQTPSHQVTQMGQEVILRCVPISNHLYFYWYRQILGQKVEFLVSFYNNEISEKSEIFDDQFSVERPDGSNFTLKIRSTKLEDSAMYFCASSDKPGHPEAFFGQGTRLTVV.

This chain connects TRBV18 to TRBJ2-7, with D perhaps matching TRBD2 (6 bases). Trimming cost V 3 bases and J 0 bases, with 6 bases left between them. Germline V gene sequence: CDR1 KGHSH, CDR2 LQKENI. This CDR3 is built from 13 residues. Here the CDR3 reads CASSPTSSYEQYF. The CDR3, as DNA: TGTGCCAGCTCACCGACTAGCTCCTACGAGCAGTACTTC.

This chain links TRBV7-2 with TRBJ2-1; D unclear. Trimming shortened V by 5 bases and J by 0 bases, and 14 bases separated the two germline ends. In germline, CDR1 is SGHTA, CDR2 FQGNSA. This CDR3 has 16 residues. For the CDR3, the DNA is TGTGCCAGCAGCCCTTATCGTTCCAGCTCCTACAATGAGCAGTTCTTC. Encoded protein: CASSPYRSSSYNEQFF.

This rearrangement joins TRBV6-5 to TRBJ2-2; 10 positions match TRBD2. CDR1 and CDR2 (germline): MNHEY, SVGAGI. The CDR3 has 16 residues. With V trimmed by 1 base and J by 8 bases, 7 bases remained unmatched. The CDR3 DNA sequence: TGTGCCAGCAGTTACTTTCCTAGCGGGGGTAAGGGGGAGCTGTTTTTT. Translated: CASSYFPSGGKGELFF.

The table lists this clone with a count of one. V gene TRBV29-1 combines with J gene TRBJ2-7; 11 bases fit TRBD1. The CDR3 extends over 15 amino acids. Trimming cost V 7 bases and J 1 base; bases outside gene matches: 9. Germline CDR1 and CDR2: SQVTM and ANQGSEA. In DNA, the CDR3 is TGCAGCGCCAGGACAGGGGGCGATGCGTCCTACGAGCAGTACTTC. Protein product: CSARTGGDASYEQYF.

As regards this clone: Other nucleotide sequences in the sample specify the same CDR3. The rearrangement joins TRBV5-6 to TRBJ1-2; D perhaps matches TRBD1 (6 bases). V dropped 3 bases and J dropped 2 bases, with 11 bases sitting between them. Per the germline V gene, CDR1 is SGHDT and CDR2 is YYEEEE. CDR3 length: 14 residues. DNA of the CDR3: TGTGCCAGCAGCTCCGGACAGATAAACTATGGCTACACCTTC. It codes for CASSSGQINYGYTF.

V and J are TRBV19 and TRBJ1-4; D is possibly TRBD1 (5 bases). The V and J ends lost 9 bases and 2 bases respectively, with 10 bases between them. In germline, CDR1 is LNHDA, CDR2 SQIVND (reference sequence). CDR3 length equals 13 residues. CDR3 residues: CASRGVTNEKLFF. Here the CDR3 DNA reads TGTGCCAGCCGGGGGGTGACTAATGAAAAACTGTTTTTT. Full variable domain (rest looked up from reference TRBV19 and TRBJ1-4): DGGITQSPKYLFRKEGQNVTLSCEQNLNHDAMYWYRQDPGQGLRLIYYSQIVNDFQKGDIAEGYSVSREKKESFPLTVTSAQKNPTAFYLCASRGVTNEKLFFGSGTQLSVL.

A single count supports this clone. This chain links TRBV4-1 with TRBJ1-4; D remains ambiguous. This CDR3 is 15 amino acids long. Between the trimmed V and J ends, which lost 0 bases and 10 bases, there was a span of 15 bases. Germline CDR1 MGHRA, CDR2 YSYEKL. The DNA of the CDR3 is TGCGCCAGCAGCCAAGAATGGGCTGAGGGAGGAAAACTGTTTTTT. This encodes CASSQEWAEGGKLFF.

This clone occurred once. The chain carries TRBV19 and TRBJ1-4; 9 bases align to TRBD1. There are 17 residues in the CDR3. Trimming removed 5 bases from V and 0 bases from J; junction bases left unmatched: 7. Per germline, CDR1 LNHDA and CDR2 SQIVND (reference sequence). CDR3 DNA sequence: TGTGCCAGTAGTTACAGGGGGCATTCTTCAACTAATGAAAAACTGTTTTTT. This encodes CASSYRGHSSTNEKLFF.

This sequence joins TRBV5-6 and TRBJ2-7, with 7 bases that match TRBD2. The CDR3 is 15 residues long. The J segment lost 6 bases and the V segment lost 4 bases, leaving 13 bases of the junction unmatched. Germline V gives CDR1 SGHDT, CDR2 YYEEEE. The chain's CDR3 is CASSVFGPLATEQYF. CDR3 bases: TGTGCCAGCAGCGTGTTTGGGCCACTAGCGACCGAGCAGTACTTC.

The chain joins TRBV23-1 to TRBJ2-3; maybe TRBD2 (6 bases). TRBV23-1 is reported as an ORF; its role is uncertain. Trimming stripped 0 bases from V and 2 bases from J, with 12 bases between. The CDR3 is 16 amino acids. CDR3 in DNA: TGCGCCAGCAGTCAATCTGTCCGGGACTTCACAGATACGCAGTATTTT. Protein: CASSQSVRDFTDTQYF.

The chain has TRBV9 and TRBJ2-3; the match to TRBD2 covers 12 bases. Germline V gene lookup returns CDR1 SGDLS and CDR2 YYNGEE. J lost 4 bases, V lost 5 bases, and 5 bases had no gene match. The CDR3 runs 15 residues. CDR3 residues: CASSTLAGGADTQYF. The CDR3 nucleotides are TGTGCCAGCAGTACACTAGCGGGAGGAGCAGATACGCAGTATTTT.

The chain combines TRBV5-4 with TRBJ2-5; 11 bases are shared with TRBD2. J gave up 8 bases and V 3 bases, and 12 bases lay outside the gene matches. Germline-derived CDR1 and CDR2 are SGHNT and YYREEE (reference sequence). This CDR3 contains 16 residues. CDR3 DNA sequence: TGTGCCAGCAGCTCCGGGACTAGCGGTAGCGGGGACACCCAGTACTTC. This encodes CASSSGTSGSGDTQYF.

Details on this clone: The junction does not match germline at one end; this may be a read error. The chain links TRBV19 to TRBJ2-1, with TRBD1 matching over 7 bases. Looked up from germline, CDR1 is LNHDA and CDR2 is SQIVND (reference sequence). The CDR3 runs 15 residues. The CDR3 DNA sequence: TGTGCCAGTAATATACGACAGGGTTCGGTCAATGAGCAGTTCTTC. Its translation is CASNIRQGSVNEQFF.

In DNA form, the CDR3 reads TGTGCCAGCAGCCTAGCGGACAGCTATAATTCACCCCTCCACTTT. Translated: CASSLADSYNSPLHF. The chain is built from TRBV5-4 and TRBJ1-6; D is perhaps TRBD1 (6 bases). CDR1 and CDR2 (germline): SGHNT, YYREEE (reference sequence). CDR3 size: 15 residues. V was clipped by 4 bases and J by 3 bases, with 11 bases between them.

This chain joins TRBV5-1 and TRBJ2-5; 9 nucleotides align to TRBD1. This CDR3 is built from 16 residues. CDR1 is SGHRS, CDR2 YFSETQ, per germline. J gave up 4 bases and V 5 bases, and 12 bases lay outside the gene matches. The CDR3: CASSRTGDTWGETQYF. Here the CDR3 DNA reads TGCGCCAGCAGTCGGACAGGGGACACGTGGGGAGAGACCCAGTACTTC.

This chain uses TRBV5-4 with TRBJ2-5, with 11 nucleotides matching TRBD2. With V trimmed by 1 base and J by 4 bases, 9 bases remained unmatched. The CDR3 contains 17 residues. Germline V CDR1 and CDR2: SGHNT, YYREEE (reference sequence). Here the CDR3 DNA reads TGTGCCAGCAGCTTGCTTAGCGGGGGGGCCTTATCAGAGACCCAGTACTTC. Its protein is CASSLLSGGALSETQYF.

V and J are TRBV30 and TRBJ1-2; D may be TRBD1 (5 bases). Trimming left V 0 bases short and J 6 bases short, with 11 bases between. Per the germline V gene, CDR1 is GTSNPN and CDR2 is SVGIG (reference sequence). CDR3 length: 13 residues. The chain's CDR3 is CAWSVGGFNGYTF. The CDR3 DNA reads TGTGCCTGGAGTGTCGGGGGATTCAATGGCTACACCTTC.

This chain uses TRBV24-1 with TRBJ2-1; TRBD2 is a possible D gene (5 bases). Germline V CDR1 and CDR2: KGHDR, SFDVKD. V lost 3 bases, J lost 4 bases, and 12 bases lay in between. This CDR3 spans 15 amino acids. The CDR3 loop is CATSDARGLYNEQFF. The CDR3 DNA is TGTGCCACCAGTGATGCCCGGGGTCTATACAATGAGCAGTTCTTC.

CDR3 protein: CASSPWTDQGVYGYTF. The CDR3 DNA reads as TGTGCCAGCTCACCTTGGACGGATCAGGGGGTTTATGGCTACACCTTC. The V and J genes are TRBV18 and TRBJ1-2; the match to TRBD1 covers 7 bases. Trimming at V came to 3 bases and at J to 5 bases, leaving 12 bases not matched to a gene. Germline values: CDR1 KGHSH, CDR2 LQKENI. The CDR3 spans 16 residues.

This clone was seen only once. V gene TRBV27 combines with J gene TRBJ1-2; maybe TRBD1 (5 bases). From germline, CDR1 is MNHEY and CDR2 SMNVEV (reference sequence). Deletions cut 5 bases from V and 7 bases from J, with 8 bases between. The CDR3 has 11 residues. The CDR3 region has the DNA TGTGCCAGCAGTCAGGGCTCTGGCTACACCTTC. Amino acid sequence: CASSQGSGYTF.

The chain joins TRBV19 to TRBJ1-1; no definite D call. Germline lookup yields CDR1 LNHDA and CDR2 SQIVND (reference sequence). V lost 9 bases and J 5 bases, leaving 16 bases between the germline ends. CDR3 size: 13 residues. The CDR3: CASQDLGRTEAFF. As DNA, the CDR3 is TGTGCCAGCCAGGATCTGGGTAGGACTGAAGCTTTCTTT.

The chain employs TRBV10-3 and TRBJ1-3, with 12 bases fitting TRBD1. Germline CDR1 and CDR2: ENHRY and SYGVKD. Trimming removed 8 bases from V and 4 bases from J; junction bases left unmatched: 6. The CDR3 consists of 15 residues. The CDR3 here is CAIGRDRGLGNTIYF. The CDR3, as DNA: TGTGCCATCGGCCGGGACAGGGGGCTCGGAAACACCATATATTTT.

The chain uses TRBV6-1 and TRBJ2-2; TRBD1 agrees at 7 bases. The CDR3 totals 15 residues. Germline CDR1 is MNHNS and CDR2 is SASEGT. The ends lost 0 bases at V and 4 bases at J; junction bases unmatched: 2. The CDR3 loop reads CASSEAGDSTGELFF. CDR3 sequence (DNA): TGTGCCAGCAGTGAAGCTGGGGACAGCACCGGGGAGCTGTTTTTT.

This rearrangement joins TRBV30 to TRBJ1-3; D might be TRBD1 (6 bases). CDR3 length: 14 amino acids. V lost 5 bases to trimming and J lost 0 bases, with 11 bases between them. The V gene's germline CDR1 is GTSNPN and CDR2 SVGIG (reference sequence). CDR3 nucleotide sequence: TGTGCCTGGCTCAGGGGTCGCTCTGGAAACACCATATATTTT. As protein: CAWLRGRSGNTIYF.

The V call is TRBV6-5, the J call TRBJ2-1; a possible D gene is TRBD2 (8 bases). The CDR3 contains 16 residues. Germline lookup yields CDR1 MNHEY and CDR2 SVGAGI. Trimming took 4 bases from V and 3 from J, leaving 16 bases between them. The CDR3 nucleotides are TGTGCCAGCAGTTCCCGGGGGGGACAGATCTACAATGAGCAGTTCTTC. It codes for CASSSRGGQIYNEQFF.

V usage is TRBV11-3 and J usage is TRBJ1-1, with 7 bases matching TRBD1. CDR3 length equals 14 residues. With V trimmed by 5 bases and J by 0 bases, 3 bases remained unmatched. In germline, CDR1 is SGHNT, CDR2 YENEEA. The CDR3 loop is CASSPGGLNTEAFF. The CDR3 bases are TGTGCCAGCAGCCCAGGGGGATTGAACACTGAAGCTTTCTTT.

This sequence joins TRBV10-3 and TRBJ1-5, with 9 bases matching TRBD1. The length of the CDR3 is 17 residues. Trimming at V came to 2 bases and at J to 4 bases, leaving 9 bases not matched to a gene. The germline CDR1 and CDR2 sequences are ENHRY and SYGVKD. The CDR3: CAISEVDRGFDNQPQHF. DNA for the CDR3: TGTGCCATCAGTGAGGTCGACAGGGGGTTTGATAATCAGCCCCAGCATTTT.